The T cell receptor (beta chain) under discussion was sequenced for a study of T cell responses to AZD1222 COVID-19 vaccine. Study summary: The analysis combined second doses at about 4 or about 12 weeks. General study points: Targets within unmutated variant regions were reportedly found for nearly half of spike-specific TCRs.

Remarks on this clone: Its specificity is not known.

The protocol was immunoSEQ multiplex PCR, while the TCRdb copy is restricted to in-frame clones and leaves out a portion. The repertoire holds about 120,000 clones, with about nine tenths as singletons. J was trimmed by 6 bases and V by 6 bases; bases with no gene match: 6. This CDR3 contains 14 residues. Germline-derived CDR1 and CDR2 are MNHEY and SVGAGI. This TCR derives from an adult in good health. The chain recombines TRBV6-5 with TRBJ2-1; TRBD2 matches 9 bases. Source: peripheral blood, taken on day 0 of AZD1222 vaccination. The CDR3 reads CASRLAGVLNEQFF. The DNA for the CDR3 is TGTGCCAGCAGATTAGCGGGAGTTCTCAATGAGCAGTTCTTC.